This T cell receptor beta chain was found in a study of metastatic and nonmetastatic thyroid tumors. On the study more broadly: Samples came from malignant and benign thyroid patients, and repertoires were compared across blood and tumor or nodule tissue.

In its sample, this clone was seen many times. What it binds is not known. Ahead of thyroid surgery, no patient had received treatment of any kind. In the source study's methods: A classifier of distant metastasis in papillary thyroid cancer was built from CDR3 differences (across clinicopathological groups). TCRdb ran MiXCR on the PCR reads. The V and J calls follow TCRdb's processing rather than the paper's. The sample includes about 25,000 clones, 20% to 25% seen only once; the top ten take around 4.5%. Germline CDR1 is SGHNT and CDR2 is YENEEA. This CDR3 region has 12 residues. Trimming cost V 0 bases and J 7 bases, with 6 bases left between them. Study-level findings and limits: Relative to benign nodules, malignant thyroid tumors were reportedly characterized by significantly elevated TCR beta diversity in blood and tumor.

Sample: adjacent normal tissue. J is TRBJ1-1 and V is TRBV11-3, with D hard to call. This TCR was recovered from a female donor with papillary thyroid cancer or a benign thyroid nodule (not recorded which). Some clones in this sample may be carry-over from other donors' samples. The CDR3 is CASSLEGSEAFF. CDR3 DNA sequence: TGTGCCAGCAGCTTAGAAGGCAGTGAAGCTTTCTTT. The full variable domain, with the rest looked up from reference TRBV11-3 and TRBJ1-1, is EAGVVQSPRYKIIEKKQPVAFWCNPISGHNTLYWYLQNLGQGPELLIRYENEEAVDDSQLPKDRFSAERLKGVDSTLKIQPAELGDSAVYLCASSLEGSEAFFGQGTRLTVV.